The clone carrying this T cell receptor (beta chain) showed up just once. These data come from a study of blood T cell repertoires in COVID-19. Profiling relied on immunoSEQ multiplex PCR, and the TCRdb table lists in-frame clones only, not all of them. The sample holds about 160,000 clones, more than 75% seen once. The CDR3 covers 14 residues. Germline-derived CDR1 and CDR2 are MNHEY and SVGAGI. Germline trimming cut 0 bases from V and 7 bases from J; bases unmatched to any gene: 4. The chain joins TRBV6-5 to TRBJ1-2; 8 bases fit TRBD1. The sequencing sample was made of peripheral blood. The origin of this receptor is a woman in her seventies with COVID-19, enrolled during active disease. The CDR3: CASSYSLTGGGYTF. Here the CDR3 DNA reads TGTGCCAGCAGTTACTCCCTCACAGGGGGTGGCTACACCTTC.